This TCR beta chain was found in a study of cytomegalovirus exposure and HLA in healthy donors. Findings of the study overall: Immune exposure was documented only through CMV serostatus. An analysis that was carried out later associated fewer than 20,000 TCR beta sequences with HLA alleles at 0.05 false discovery rate. Analysis was performed later, and it showed HLA-associated TCR beta chains to be more clonally expanded than equally common others.

Each of the donors was a healthy bone marrow donor. Use of 60 Vbeta and 13 Jbeta primers characterized the PCR. Libraries were prepared by immunoSEQ multiplex PCR; TCRdb keeps only in-frame clonotypes and omits some of them. This table has approximately 130,000 clones, approximately 75% appearing once. V lost 6 bases, J lost 1 base, and 6 bases stayed unmatched. This CDR3 contains 14 residues. The germline V gene has CDR1 MNHEY and CDR2 SMNVEV (reference sequence). For this clone: Antigen: not known.

This TCR was sampled from a male donor in good health and CMV-seronegative. V is TRBV27 and J is TRBJ2-7; TRBD1 matches at 7 bases. Material for sequencing was PBMCs. The CDR3 DNA reads as TGTGCCAGCAGCCCGGACAGGTTATCCTACGAGCAGTACTTC. Amino acid sequence: CASSPDRLSYEQYF.